This T cell receptor beta chain was profiled in a study of shared clonotypes between healthy human individuals. At the level of the study: Donors were a couple of women and a few men aged 18 to 49. Broader study findings: The four-donor shared clonotypes exceeded non-shared clonotypes in generation probability, with non-shared ones scoring lower. Sequencing of the sorted subsets was shown by rarefaction to be incomplete despite large depth.

The V end was cut by 6 bases, the J end by 5 bases, with 16 bases between. CDR1 SGHTA and CDR2 FQGNSA come from the germline V gene. This CDR3 region has 14 residues. Subsets obtained from CD4+ cells comprised CD45RA+ naive and CD45RA-negative memory cells. Method: immunoSEQ multiplex PCR; TCRdb's copy keeps in-frame clones and lacks some. This sample has hundreds of thousands of clones; under 80% occur once, and the top ten carry 1.5% to 2%. The sample holds a few counts of this clone. The antigen is unknown. The TCR comes from a woman younger than 45 in good health. Sequencing used memory CD4+ T cells sorted from blood. Subset defined: CD45RA-negative fraction. The chain uses TRBV7-2 and TRBJ1-1; D might be TRBD1 (6 bases). This chain's CDR3 is CASRPQGSRTEAFF. The CDR3 DNA reads TGTGCCAGCAGGCCCCAGGGGAGCAGGACTGAAGCTTTCTTT.